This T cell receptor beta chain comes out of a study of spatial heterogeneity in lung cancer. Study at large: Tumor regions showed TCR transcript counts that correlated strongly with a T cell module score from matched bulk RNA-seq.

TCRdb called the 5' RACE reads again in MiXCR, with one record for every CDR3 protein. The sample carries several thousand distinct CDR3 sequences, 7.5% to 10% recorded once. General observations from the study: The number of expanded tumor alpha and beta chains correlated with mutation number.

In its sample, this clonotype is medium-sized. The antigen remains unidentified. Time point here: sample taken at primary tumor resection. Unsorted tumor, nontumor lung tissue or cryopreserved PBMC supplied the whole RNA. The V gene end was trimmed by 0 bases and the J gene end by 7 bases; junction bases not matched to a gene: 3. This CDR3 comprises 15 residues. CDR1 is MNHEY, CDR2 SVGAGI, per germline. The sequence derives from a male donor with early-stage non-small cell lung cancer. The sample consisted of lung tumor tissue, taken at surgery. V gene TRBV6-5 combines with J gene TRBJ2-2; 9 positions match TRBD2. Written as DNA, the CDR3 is TGTGCCAGCAGTTACTCTAGCGGGAGTCACGGGGAGCTGTTTTTT. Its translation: CASSYSSGSHGELFF.